This TCR beta chain was found in a study of cytomegalovirus exposure and HLA in healthy donors. Study observations and caveats: Researchers catalogued over 150 TCR beta chains as cytomegalovirus-associated.

Amplification used 60 Vbeta primers and 13 Jbeta primers. Profiled with immunoSEQ multiplex PCR; TCRdb holds only in-frame clones, not every one. The top ten hold more than 0.4% of the sample, which has 170,000 or so clones, around 80% seen once. CDR1 and CDR2 from the germline V gene are MNHNS and SASEGT. V was pared by 8 bases and J by 5 bases, with 9 bases of the junction left unmatched. This CDR3 comprises 14 residues. Remarks on this clone: The target antigen is unknown.

The chain links TRBV6-1 to TRBJ2-7; 10 bases agree with TRBD1. Specimen: PBMCs. The TCR sequence derives from a woman aged 45-60 years in good health and CMV-seronegative. As DNA, the CDR3 is TGTGCCAGCGTGGTGACAGGGGGCATCCACGAGCAGTACTTC. Its translation: CASVVTGGIHEQYF.